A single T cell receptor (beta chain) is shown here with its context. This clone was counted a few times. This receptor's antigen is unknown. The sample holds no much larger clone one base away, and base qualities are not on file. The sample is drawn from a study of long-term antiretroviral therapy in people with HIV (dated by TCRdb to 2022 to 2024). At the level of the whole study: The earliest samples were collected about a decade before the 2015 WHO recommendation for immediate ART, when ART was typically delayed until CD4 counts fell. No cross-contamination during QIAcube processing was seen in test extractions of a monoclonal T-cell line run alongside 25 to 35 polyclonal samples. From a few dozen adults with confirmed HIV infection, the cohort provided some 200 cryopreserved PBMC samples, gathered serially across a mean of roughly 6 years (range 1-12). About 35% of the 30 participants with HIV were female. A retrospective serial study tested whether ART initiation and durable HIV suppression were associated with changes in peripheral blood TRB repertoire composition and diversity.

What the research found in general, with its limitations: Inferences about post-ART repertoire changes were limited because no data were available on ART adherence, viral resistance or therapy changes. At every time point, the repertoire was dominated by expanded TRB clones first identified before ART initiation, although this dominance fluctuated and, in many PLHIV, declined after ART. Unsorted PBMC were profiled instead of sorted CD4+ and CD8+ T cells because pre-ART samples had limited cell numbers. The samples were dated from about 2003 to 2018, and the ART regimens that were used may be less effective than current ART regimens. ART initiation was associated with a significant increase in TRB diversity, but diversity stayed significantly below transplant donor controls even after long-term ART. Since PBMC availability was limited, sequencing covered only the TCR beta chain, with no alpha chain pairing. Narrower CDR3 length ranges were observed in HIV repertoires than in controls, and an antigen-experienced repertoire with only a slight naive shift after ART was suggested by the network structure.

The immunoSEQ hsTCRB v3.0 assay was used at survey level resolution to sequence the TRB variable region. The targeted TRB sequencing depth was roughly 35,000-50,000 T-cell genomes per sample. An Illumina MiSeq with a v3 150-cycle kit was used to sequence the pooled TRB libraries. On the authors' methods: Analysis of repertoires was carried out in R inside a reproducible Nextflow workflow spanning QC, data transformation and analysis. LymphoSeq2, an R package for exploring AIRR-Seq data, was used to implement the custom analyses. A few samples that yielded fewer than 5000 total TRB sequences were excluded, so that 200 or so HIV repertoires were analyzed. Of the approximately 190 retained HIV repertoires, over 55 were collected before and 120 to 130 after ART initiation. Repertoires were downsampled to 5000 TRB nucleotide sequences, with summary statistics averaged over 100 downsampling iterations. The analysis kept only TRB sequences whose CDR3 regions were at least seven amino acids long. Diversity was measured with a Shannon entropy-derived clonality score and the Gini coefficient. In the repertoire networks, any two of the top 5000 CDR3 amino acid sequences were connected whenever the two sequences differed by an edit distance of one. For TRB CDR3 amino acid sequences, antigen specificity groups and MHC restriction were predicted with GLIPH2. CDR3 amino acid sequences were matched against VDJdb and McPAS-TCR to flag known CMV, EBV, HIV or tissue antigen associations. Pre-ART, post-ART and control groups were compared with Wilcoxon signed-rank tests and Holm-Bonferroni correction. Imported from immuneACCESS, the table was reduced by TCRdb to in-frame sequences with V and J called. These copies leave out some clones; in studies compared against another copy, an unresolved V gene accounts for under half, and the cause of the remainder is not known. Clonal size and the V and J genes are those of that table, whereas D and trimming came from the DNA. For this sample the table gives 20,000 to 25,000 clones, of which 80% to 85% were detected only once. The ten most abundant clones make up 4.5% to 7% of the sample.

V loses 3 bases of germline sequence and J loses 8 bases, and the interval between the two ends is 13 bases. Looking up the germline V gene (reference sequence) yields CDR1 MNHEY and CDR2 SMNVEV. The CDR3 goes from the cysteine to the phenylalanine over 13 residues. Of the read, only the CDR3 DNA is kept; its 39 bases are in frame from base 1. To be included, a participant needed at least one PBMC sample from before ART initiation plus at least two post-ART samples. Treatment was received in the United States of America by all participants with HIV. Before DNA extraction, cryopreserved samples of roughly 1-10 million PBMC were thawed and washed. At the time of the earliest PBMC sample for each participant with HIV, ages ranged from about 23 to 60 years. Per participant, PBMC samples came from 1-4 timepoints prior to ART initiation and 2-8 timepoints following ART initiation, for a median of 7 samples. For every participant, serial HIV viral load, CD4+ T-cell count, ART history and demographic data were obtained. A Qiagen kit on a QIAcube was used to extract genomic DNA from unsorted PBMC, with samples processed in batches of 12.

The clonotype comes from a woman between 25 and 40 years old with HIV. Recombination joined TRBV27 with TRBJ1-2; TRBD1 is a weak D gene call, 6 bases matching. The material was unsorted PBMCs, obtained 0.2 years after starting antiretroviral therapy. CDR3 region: CASSFRDKRGYTF. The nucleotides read TGTGCCAGCAGTTTCCGGGACAAGAGGGGCTACACCTTC.